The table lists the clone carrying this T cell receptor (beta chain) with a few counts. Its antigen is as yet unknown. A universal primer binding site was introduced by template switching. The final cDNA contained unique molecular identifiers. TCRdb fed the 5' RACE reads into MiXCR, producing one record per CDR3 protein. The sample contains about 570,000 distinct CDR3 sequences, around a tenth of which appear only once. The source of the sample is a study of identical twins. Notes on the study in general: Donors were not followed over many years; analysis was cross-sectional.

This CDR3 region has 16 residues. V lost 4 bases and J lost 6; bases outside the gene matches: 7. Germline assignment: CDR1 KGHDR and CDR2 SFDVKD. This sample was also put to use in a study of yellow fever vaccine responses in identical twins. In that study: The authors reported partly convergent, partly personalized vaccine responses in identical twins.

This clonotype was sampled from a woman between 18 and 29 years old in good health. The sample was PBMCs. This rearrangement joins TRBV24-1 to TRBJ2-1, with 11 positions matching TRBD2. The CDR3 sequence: CATSDRGGTSGNEQFF. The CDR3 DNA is TGTGCCACCAGTGACCGTGGGGGGACTAGCGGCAATGAGCAGTTCTTC.